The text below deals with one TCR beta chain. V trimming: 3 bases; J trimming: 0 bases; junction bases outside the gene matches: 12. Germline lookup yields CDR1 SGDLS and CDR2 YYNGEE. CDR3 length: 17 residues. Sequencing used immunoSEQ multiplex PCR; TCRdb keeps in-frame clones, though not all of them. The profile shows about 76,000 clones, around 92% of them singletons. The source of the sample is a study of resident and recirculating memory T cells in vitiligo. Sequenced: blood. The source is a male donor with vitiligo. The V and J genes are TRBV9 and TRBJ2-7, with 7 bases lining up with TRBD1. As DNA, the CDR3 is TGTGCCAGCAGCGCCTCAGTTGGGACAGTCTTCTCCTACGAGCAGTACTTC. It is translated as CASSASVGTVFSYEQYF.